The entry below gives a single TCR beta chain sequence along with its context. What it binds is not known. The same CDR3 is also encoded by other DNA sequences in this sample. The sample belongs to a study of cytomegalovirus exposure and HLA in healthy donors. Study summary: The early release's HLA-typed donors yielded tens of millions of unique TCRs.

Trimming stripped 4 bases from V and 1 base from J, with 2 bases between. The CDR3 contains 11 residues. The germline V gene has CDR1 SGHRS and CDR2 YFSETQ. General study results and limits: In a later analysis, at a false discovery rate of 0.05, 15,000 to 20,000 TCR beta sequences matched HLA alleles.

13 Jbeta primers and 60 Vbeta primers were used for the PCR. Original handling: There were around 78 million unique TCR beta chains by a later count, and about 12 million of them were shared. The repertoire was sequenced with immunoSEQ multiplex PCR; TCRdb's copy has only in-frame clones and lacks some. Clone size and V and J calls were adopted from that table, with D and trimming inferred from the DNA. Of 120,000 to 150,000 clones in the sample, about 79% are singletons; the top ten hold approximately 2.3%. The receptor was derived from a male donor in good health and CMV-seronegative. Sequencing input: PBMCs. This sequence joins TRBV5-1 and TRBJ2-5, with unresolved D. The CDR3 reads CASSLQETQYF. CDR3 nucleotides: TGCGCCAGCAGCCTCCAAGAGACCCAGTACTTC.